This TCR beta chain was identified during a study of T cell clonotyping in hematopoietic cell transplantation listed by TCRdb under 2021. Turning to the overall study: Recipient samples taken before transplant were obtained following cytoreduction. The study collected roughly 150 blood samples from 30 to 45 consecutive transplant recipients and their related donors. Patient recruitment ran from late 2015 to early 2017, and follow-up continued until late 2020 or death.

The study at large found these results: After transplant, TCR diversity in recipients dropped, and pathologically expanded clonotypes increased progressively from day 30 to day 180. Recipient repertoires showed only a small fraction of overlap with donor repertoires, and over 95% appeared de novo at the given depth. Inverse Simpson Index values from donors and from recipients before transplant predicted broader TCR repertoire diversity after transplant. The sample size was limited, and because cells were not sorted, the contributions of CD4 and CD8 repertoires could not be separated.

The immunoSEQ assay, a bias-controlled multiplex PCR with V- and J-specific primers, was used to amplify TCR beta CDR3 regions from genomic DNA. A proprietary barcode and Illumina adapter sequences were added to the CDR3 amplicons in a second PCR step. An Illumina MiSeq instrument was used for sequencing of the CDR3 libraries. The paper's processing steps were these. Export and quality control were done with immunoSEQ Analyzer 3.0, while downstream analyses used R Bioconductor and Immunarch. Only productive rearrangements in the normalized downsampled data set were used to calculate repertoire metrics. Clonotypes larger than 5 templates in the normalized cohort were defined as pathologically expanded. The Inverse Simpson Index served as the measure of repertoire diversity. CMV-specificity analyses were carried out on the non-normalized data set to capture all clonotypes. TCRdb took over this immuneACCESS table, retaining in-frame rearrangements with V and J assigned. Such tables are incomplete; in checked studies, under half of the missing clones stem from an unresolved V gene, and the remainder is unexplained. V, J and clone size are taken as reported in that table, and D and trimming were inferred from the DNA itself. The sample table lists tens of thousands of clones, over 75% of them with a count of one. The ten largest clones take up 5.5% to 7% of the sample.

The CDR3 covers 15 residues, taking in both the cysteine and the phenylalanine. Only the CDR3 part of the read is kept: 45 bases, read in frame from the first base. The trim is 2 bases for V and 6 bases for J, with a gap of 14 bases between the germline ends. Looking up the germline V gene yields CDR1 SGHRS and CDR2 YFSETQ. About this clone itself: Its antigen is unknown. There are no base qualities to consult, and no much larger clone falls within one base.

Interpreted using the paper, the time point label stands for: recipient sample about 28 days before transplant, after cytoreduction. Recipient blood was collected about 28 days before transplant and at days 30, 100 and 180 after transplant. Using Nuclei Lysis Solution, genomic DNA was extracted from unfractionated peripheral blood mononuclear cells that were either fresh or cryopreserved. The TCR was taken from a man aged 55 to 69 with biphenotypic leukemia. Some clones in this sample may be carry-over from other donors' samples. Sequenced here: peripheral blood mononuclear cells, sampled before stem cell transplant. This chain is built from TRBV5-1 and TRBJ1-4; the D gene is possibly TRBD1, with 6 bases matching. The CDR3 amino acid sequence is: CASSLFPGDDEKLFF. The sequenced DNA: TGCGCCAGCAGCTTATTTCCAGGGGATGATGAAAAACTGTTTTTT.